This T cell receptor beta chain was sequenced during a study of blood T cells in healthy people across ages. Regarding the study as a whole: Significant beta diversity loss was already apparent by age roughly 43, declining roughly linearly.

The V and J ends lost 2 bases and 0 bases respectively, with 20 bases between them. The germline CDR1 and CDR2 sequences are SGHTA and FQGTGA. The length of the CDR3 is 19 residues. Every donor contributed roughly 10 milliliters of peripheral blood by blood draw. Extractions gave at least 5.5 micrograms of total RNA per sample. With regard to this clonotype: The antigen is undetermined.

Sample-barcoded 5' priming and a J-beta primer mix drove a second PCR of roughly 7 to 11 cycles. Every molecule of cDNA carried a tag from a template-switch adaptor with 12 random nucleotides. Each CDR3 protein gets one entry after TCRdb re-called the 5' RACE reads with MiXCR. This sample carries around 1,800,000 distinct CDR3 sequences, more than 35% of them seen once, and the ten largest clones take about 23%. The clonotype originates from a human donor in good health. The sample comprised blood. The chain is built from TRBV7-3 and TRBJ2-1, with D perhaps TRBD1 (6 bases). The CDR3 region has the DNA TGTGCCAGCAGCTTACGCCGATATGGGACAAAGCACTCCTACAATGAGCAGTTCTTC. Protein sequence: CASSLRRYGTKHSYNEQFF.